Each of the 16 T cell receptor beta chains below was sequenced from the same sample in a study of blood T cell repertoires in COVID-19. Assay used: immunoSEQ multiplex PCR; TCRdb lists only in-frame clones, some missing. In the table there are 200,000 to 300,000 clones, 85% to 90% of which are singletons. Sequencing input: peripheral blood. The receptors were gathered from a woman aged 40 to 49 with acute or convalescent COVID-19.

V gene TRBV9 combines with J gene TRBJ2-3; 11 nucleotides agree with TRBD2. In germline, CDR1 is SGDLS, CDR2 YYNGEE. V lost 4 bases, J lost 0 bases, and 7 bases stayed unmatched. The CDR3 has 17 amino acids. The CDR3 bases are TGTGCCAGCAGCCCCGCTAGCGGGGGGAAAAGCACAGATACGCAGTATTTT. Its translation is CASSPASGGKSTDTQYF.

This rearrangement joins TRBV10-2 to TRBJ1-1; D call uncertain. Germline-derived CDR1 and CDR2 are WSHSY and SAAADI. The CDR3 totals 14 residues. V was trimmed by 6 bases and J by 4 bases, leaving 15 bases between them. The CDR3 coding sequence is TGCGCCAGCAGCAAGTTTAGGGAGGGCACTGAAGCTTTCTTT. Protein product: CASSKFREGTEAFF.

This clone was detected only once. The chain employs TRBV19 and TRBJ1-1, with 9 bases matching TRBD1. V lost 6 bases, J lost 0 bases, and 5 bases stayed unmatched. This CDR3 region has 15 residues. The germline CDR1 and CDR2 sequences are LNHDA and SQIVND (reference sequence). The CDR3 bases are TGTGCCAGTAGGGGGGACAGGGCGGTGAACACTGAAGCTTTCTTT. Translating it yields CASRGDRAVNTEAFF.

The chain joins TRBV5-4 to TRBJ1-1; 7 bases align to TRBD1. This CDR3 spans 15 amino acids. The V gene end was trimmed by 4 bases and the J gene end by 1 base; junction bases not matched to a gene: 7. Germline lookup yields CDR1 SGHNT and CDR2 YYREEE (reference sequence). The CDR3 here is CASSPSDRANTEAFF. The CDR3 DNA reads TGTGCCAGCAGCCCGAGCGACAGGGCGAACACTGAAGCTTTCTTT.

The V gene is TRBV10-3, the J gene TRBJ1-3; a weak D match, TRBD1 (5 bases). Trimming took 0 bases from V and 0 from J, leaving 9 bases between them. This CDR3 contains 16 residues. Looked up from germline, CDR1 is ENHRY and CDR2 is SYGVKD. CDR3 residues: CAISESWGLSGNTIYF. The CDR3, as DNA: TGTGCCATCAGTGAGTCATGGGGCCTCTCTGGAAACACCATATATTTT.

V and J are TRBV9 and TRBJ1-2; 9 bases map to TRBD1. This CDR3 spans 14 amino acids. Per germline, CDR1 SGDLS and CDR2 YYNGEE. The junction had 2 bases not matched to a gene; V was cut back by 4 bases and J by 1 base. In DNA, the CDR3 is TGTGCCAGCAGCAGGGGACAGGGTAACTATGGCTACACCTTC. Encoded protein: CASSRGQGNYGYTF.

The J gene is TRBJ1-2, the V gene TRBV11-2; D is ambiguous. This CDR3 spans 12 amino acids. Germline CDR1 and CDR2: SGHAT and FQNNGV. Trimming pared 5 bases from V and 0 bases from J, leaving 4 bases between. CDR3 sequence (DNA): TGTGCCAGCAGCCGTTCTAACTATGGCTACACCTTC. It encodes CASSRSNYGYTF.

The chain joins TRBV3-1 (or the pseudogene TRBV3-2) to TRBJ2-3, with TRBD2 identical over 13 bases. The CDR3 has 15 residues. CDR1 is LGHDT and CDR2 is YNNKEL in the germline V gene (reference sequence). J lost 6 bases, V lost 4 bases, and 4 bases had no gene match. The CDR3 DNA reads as TGTGCCAGCAGCCCGACTAGCGGGGGGTTCGATACGCAGTATTTT. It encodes CASSPTSGGFDTQYF.

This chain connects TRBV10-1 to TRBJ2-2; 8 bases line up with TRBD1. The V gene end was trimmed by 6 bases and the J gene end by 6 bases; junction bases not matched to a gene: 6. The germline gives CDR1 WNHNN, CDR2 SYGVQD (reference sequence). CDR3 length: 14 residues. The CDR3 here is CASSGQGTAGELFF. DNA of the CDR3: TGCGCCAGCAGCGGACAGGGTACGGCCGGGGAGCTGTTTTTT.

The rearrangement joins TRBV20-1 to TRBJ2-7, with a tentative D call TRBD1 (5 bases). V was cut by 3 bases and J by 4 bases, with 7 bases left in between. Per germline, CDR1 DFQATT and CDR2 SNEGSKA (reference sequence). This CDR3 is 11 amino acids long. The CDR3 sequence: CSASAGYEQYV. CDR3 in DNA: TGCAGTGCTAGTGCAGGGTACGAGCAGTACGTC.

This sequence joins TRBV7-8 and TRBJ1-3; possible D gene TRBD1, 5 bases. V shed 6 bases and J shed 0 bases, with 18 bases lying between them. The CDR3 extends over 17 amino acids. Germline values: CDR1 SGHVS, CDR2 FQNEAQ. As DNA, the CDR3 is TGTGCCAGCAGTTTAACAACGGACATCAACTCTGGAAACACCATATATTTT. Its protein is CASSLTTDINSGNTIYF.

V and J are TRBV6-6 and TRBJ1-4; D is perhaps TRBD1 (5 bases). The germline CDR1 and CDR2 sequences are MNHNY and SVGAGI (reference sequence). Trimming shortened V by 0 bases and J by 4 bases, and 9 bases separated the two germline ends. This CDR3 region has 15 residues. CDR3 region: CASSYSTAGNEKLFF. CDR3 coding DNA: TGTGCCAGCAGTTACTCGACAGCGGGTAATGAAAAACTGTTTTTT.

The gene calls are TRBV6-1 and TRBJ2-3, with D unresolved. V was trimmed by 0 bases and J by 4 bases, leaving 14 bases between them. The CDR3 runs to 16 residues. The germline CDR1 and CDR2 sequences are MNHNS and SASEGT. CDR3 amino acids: CASSEARRSGADTQYF. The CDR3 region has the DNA TGTGCCAGCAGTGAAGCTAGGCGGAGTGGAGCAGATACGCAGTATTTT.

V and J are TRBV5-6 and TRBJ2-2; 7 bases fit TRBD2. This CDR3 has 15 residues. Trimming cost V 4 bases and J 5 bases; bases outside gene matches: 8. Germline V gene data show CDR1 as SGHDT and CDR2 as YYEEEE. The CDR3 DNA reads TGTGCCAGCAGCCTGGTACCTAGCGGAACCGGGGAGCTGTTTTTT. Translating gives CASSLVPSGTGELFF.

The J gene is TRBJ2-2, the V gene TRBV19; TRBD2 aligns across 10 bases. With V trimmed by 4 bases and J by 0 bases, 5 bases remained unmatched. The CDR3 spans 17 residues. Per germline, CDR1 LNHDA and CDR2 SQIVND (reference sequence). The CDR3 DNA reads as TGTGCCAGTAGTACGCCTAGCGGGGGCCCGAACACCGGGGAGCTGTTTTTT. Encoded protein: CASSTPSGGPNTGELFF. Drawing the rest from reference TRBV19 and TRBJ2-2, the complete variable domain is DGGITQSPKYLFRKEGQNVTLSCEQNLNHDAMYWYRQDPGQGLRLIYYSQIVNDFQKGDIAEGYSVSREKKESFPLTVTSAQKNPTAFYLCASSTPSGGPNTGELFFGEGSRLTVL.

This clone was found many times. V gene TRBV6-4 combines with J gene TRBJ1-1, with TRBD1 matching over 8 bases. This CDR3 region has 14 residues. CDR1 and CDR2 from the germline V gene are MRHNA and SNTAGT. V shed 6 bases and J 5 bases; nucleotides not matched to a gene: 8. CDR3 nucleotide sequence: TGTGCCAGCAGCCCACAGGGGGAAGAGACTGAAGCTTTCTTT. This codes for CASSPQGEETEAFF.